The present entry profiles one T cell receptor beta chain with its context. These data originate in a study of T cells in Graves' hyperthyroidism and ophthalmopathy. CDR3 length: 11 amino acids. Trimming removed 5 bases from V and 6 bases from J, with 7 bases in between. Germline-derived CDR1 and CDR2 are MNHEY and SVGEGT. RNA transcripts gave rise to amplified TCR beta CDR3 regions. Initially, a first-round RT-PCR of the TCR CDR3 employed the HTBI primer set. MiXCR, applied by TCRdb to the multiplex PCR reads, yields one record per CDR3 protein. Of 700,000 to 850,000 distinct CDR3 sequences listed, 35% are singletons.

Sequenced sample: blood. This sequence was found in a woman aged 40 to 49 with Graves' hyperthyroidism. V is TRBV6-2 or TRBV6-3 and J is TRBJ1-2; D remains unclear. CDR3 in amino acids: CASSNRNGYTF. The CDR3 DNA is TGTGCCAGCAGTAACCGAAATGGCTACACCTTC.